Sequencing of this T cell receptor beta chain was carried out in a study of OX40 agonist ivuxolimab in advanced cancers. Across the study: Ivuxolimab is an agonistic anti-OX40 (CD134) antibody, and patients were treated with it.

The repertoire was sequenced with immunoSEQ multiplex PCR; TCRdb's copy has only in-frame clones and lacks some. Counted here are about 85,000 clones, around 90% occurring once; the ten biggest clones make up roughly 0.35%. CDR3 length: 16 amino acids. The V segment lost 4 bases and the J segment 0 bases; nucleotides outside the gene matches: 4. CDR1 is MNHEY and CDR2 is SMNVEV in the germline V gene (reference sequence). The receptor comes from an adult with an advanced solid tumor such as melanoma, head and neck, liver or kidney cancer. The gene calls are TRBV27 and TRBJ2-3; 10 bases agree with TRBD2. The sample here was CD4+ or CD8+ T cells sorted from blood, taken in a trial of the OX40 agonist ivuxolimab. Written as DNA, the CDR3 is TGTGCCAGCAGTTCCGGGACTAGCGTAAGCACAGATACGCAGTATTTT. The encoded protein is CASSSGTSVSTDTQYF.